This T cell receptor beta chain was identified in a study of CD8 T cells in Susac syndrome. Study outcomes and limitations: The CD4+ T cell repertoire of patients with Susac syndrome showed no detectable clonal expansion.

About this clonotype: Its specificity is not known.

Random hexamers were used to reverse transcribe the RNA input (about 0.5 to 1 ug). TCRdb analysed the immunoSEQ multiplex PCR reads with MiXCR anew, one entry per CDR3 protein. This repertoire shows more than 150,000 distinct CDR3 sequences, 85% to 95% found once; its top ten account for 0.15% to 0.2%. There are 13 residues in the CDR3. Looked up from germline, CDR1 is MNHNY and CDR2 is SVGAGI (reference sequence). Trimming at V came to 7 bases and at J to 3 bases, leaving 4 bases not matched to a gene. This TCR was sampled from a human donor with Susac syndrome. The chain recombines TRBV6-6 with TRBJ1-1; TRBD1 matches at 8 bases. The material sequenced was CD4+ T cells from PBMCs. The CDR3 nucleotides are TGTGCCAGCAAAACAGGGGGGGACACTGAAGCTTTCTTT. Residues: CASKTGGDTEAFF.